This TCR beta chain was obtained from a study of response to subunit inactivated influenza vaccine. This clonotype appeared a few times. Antigen unknown. The CDR3 contains 15 residues. With 1 base removed from V and 4 bases from J, the gap between germline ends came to 13 bases. Germline lookup yields CDR1 SEHNR and CDR2 FQNEAQ (reference sequence). A single record per CDR3 protein comes from TCRdb applying MiXCR to the RT-PCR reads. The sample records about 300,000 distinct CDR3 sequences, about a fifth being singletons. Whole-study findings and limits: The authors suggested that few new T cells are recruited per seasonal influenza vaccination.

The TCR comes from a man between 45 and 75 years old who received an inactivated influenza vaccine. Material: PBMCs from blood, obtained about 20 months after vaccination. The chain links TRBV7-9 to TRBJ1-1; D is ambiguous. The CDR3 spells CASSLEAAPFTEAFF. The CDR3 DNA follows: TGTGCCAGCAGCTTAGAAGCGGCACCTTTCACTGAAGCTTTCTTT.